These T cell receptor beta chains were read from a single sample in a study of blood T cells in healthy people across ages. TCRdb ran MiXCR on the 5' RACE reads and lists one entry per CDR3 protein. Of 760,000 or so distinct CDR3 sequences listed, around 25% are singletons. Another study also made use of these data, one on T cells of mothers and their children.

Source material: blood. Every receptor here comes from a boy between 10 and 17 years old in good health. Both conserved end residues are part of each CDR3. The order of the fields is CDR3 protein, CDR3 DNA, clone size, V gene, D gene, J gene. D genes are given only for firm matches. Where a row states a size, it is once, few, many or the class of an expanded clone; other rows omit it.

cdr3_aa: CSAQAGSTDTQYF
cdr3_nt: TGCAGTGCTCAAGCGGGGTCCACAGATACGCAGTATTTT
clone_size: .
v_call: TRBV20-1
d_call: TRBD2
j_call: TRBJ2-3

cdr3_aa: CASSFGQGALFF
cdr3_nt: TGTGCCAGCAGCTTCGGACAGGGGGCTCTGTTTTTT
clone_size: .
v_call: TRBV12-3/TRBV12-4
d_call: TRBD1
j_call: TRBJ2-2

cdr3_aa: CASSLLGLADTQYF
cdr3_nt: TGTGCCAGCAGTTTACTAGGTCTGGCAGATACGCAGTATTTT
clone_size: .
v_call: TRBV12-3/TRBV12-4
d_call: .
j_call: TRBJ2-3

cdr3_aa: CASSPGRDYGNEQFF
cdr3_nt: TGTGCCAGCAGCCCTGGGCGGGATTATGGCAATGAGCAGTTCTTC
clone_size: few
v_call: TRBV28
d_call: .
j_call: TRBJ2-1

cdr3_aa: CASREGTSVGWNEQFF
cdr3_nt: TGTGCCAGCAGAGAGGGGACTAGCGTAGGCTGGAATGAGCAGTTCTTC
clone_size: .
v_call: TRBV2
d_call: TRBD2
j_call: TRBJ2-1

cdr3_aa: CSARFTGQGVIEQFF
cdr3_nt: TGCAGTGCTAGATTTACGGGACAGGGTGTGATTGAGCAGTTCTTC
clone_size: .
v_call: TRBV20-1
d_call: TRBD1
j_call: TRBJ2-1

cdr3_aa: CASSYHTGSGSYEQYF
cdr3_nt: TGTGCCAGCAGTTACCACACAGGGTCGGGCTCCTACGAGCAGTACTTC
clone_size: .
v_call: TRBV6-2/TRBV6-3
d_call: .
j_call: TRBJ2-7

cdr3_aa: CSARHRGQETQYF
cdr3_nt: TGCAGTGCTAGACACCGGGGCCAAGAGACCCAGTACTTC
clone_size: few
v_call: TRBV20-1
d_call: .
j_call: TRBJ2-5

cdr3_aa: CASMKERTSGEQYF
cdr3_nt: TGTGCCAGCATGAAGGAGCGAACCTCGGGAGAGCAGTACTTC
clone_size: .
v_call: TRBV2
d_call: .
j_call: TRBJ2-5

cdr3_aa: CASRVQGSNQPQHF
cdr3_nt: TGTGCCAGCAGAGTTCAGGGGAGCAATCAGCCCCAGCATTTT
clone_size: few
v_call: TRBV12-3/TRBV12-4
d_call: .
j_call: TRBJ1-5

cdr3_aa: CASSHGASLKQFF
cdr3_nt: TGTGCCAGCAGCCATGGGGCTAGCCTTAAGCAGTTCTTC
clone_size: .
v_call: TRBV14
d_call: .
j_call: TRBJ2-1

cdr3_aa: CASSQVLGGGKNTDTQYF
cdr3_nt: TGTGCCAGCAGCCAAGTCTTGGGGGGAGGGAAAAACACAGATACGCAGTATTTT
clone_size: .
v_call: TRBV4-2
d_call: TRBD2
j_call: TRBJ2-3

cdr3_aa: CASTGGGPVNEQFF
cdr3_nt: TGTGCCAGCACCGGGGGGGGGCCAGTCAATGAGCAGTTCTTC
clone_size: .
v_call: TRBV7-6
d_call: TRBD2
j_call: TRBJ2-1

cdr3_aa: CASSEITDTSNEKLFF
cdr3_nt: TGTGCCAGCAGTGAAATAACAGACACCAGTAATGAAAAACTGTTTTTT
clone_size: few
v_call: TRBV2
d_call: .
j_call: TRBJ1-4

cdr3_aa: CASSRTSGRSETQYF
cdr3_nt: TGTGCCAGCAGCCGGACTAGCGGGAGGTCGGAGACCCAGTACTTC
clone_size: .
v_call: TRBV7-9
d_call: TRBD2
j_call: TRBJ2-5

cdr3_aa: CASSQRGYNEKLFF
cdr3_nt: TGTGCCAGCAGCCAAAGGGGGTATAATGAAAAACTGTTTTTT
clone_size: .
v_call: TRBV3-1
d_call: .
j_call: TRBJ1-4

cdr3_aa: CASSYRGAYYEQYF
cdr3_nt: TGTGCCAGCAGTTACAGGGGGGCCTACTACGAGCAGTACTTC
clone_size: few
v_call: TRBV6-2/TRBV6-3
d_call: .
j_call: TRBJ2-7

cdr3_aa: CASSLGASENEKPFF
cdr3_nt: TGTGCCAGCAGCTTAGGAGCCTCGGAGAATGAAAAACCGTTTTTT
clone_size: .
v_call: TRBV7-6
d_call: .
j_call: TRBJ1-4

cdr3_aa: CASSRGGTGNSGANVLTF
cdr3_nt: TGTGCCAGCAGCCGCGGTGGGACAGGAAACTCTGGGGCCAACGTCCTGACTTTC
clone_size: .
v_call: TRBV6-1
d_call: TRBD1
j_call: TRBJ2-6

cdr3_aa: CASNPTGTDSTDTQYF
cdr3_nt: TGTGCCAGCAACCCCACCGGGACAGATAGCACAGATACGCAGTATTTT
clone_size: few
v_call: TRBV9
d_call: TRBD1
j_call: TRBJ2-3

cdr3_aa: CASSEGNTGELFF
cdr3_nt: TGTGCCAGCAGTGAAGGGAACACCGGGGAGCTGTTTTTT
clone_size: .
v_call: TRBV25-1
d_call: .
j_call: TRBJ2-2

cdr3_aa: CASSQRGGVTNYGYTF
cdr3_nt: TGTGCCAGCAGCCAACGAGGAGGGGTCACTAACTATGGCTACACCTTC
clone_size: .
v_call: TRBV3-1
d_call: .
j_call: TRBJ1-2

cdr3_aa: CASSLATGRNEQFF
cdr3_nt: TGTGCCAGCAGCTTAGCGACGGGTCGAAATGAGCAGTTCTTC
clone_size: few
v_call: TRBV7-2
d_call: .
j_call: TRBJ2-1

cdr3_aa: CATSRDRDTRYNEQFF
cdr3_nt: TGTGCCACCAGCAGAGACCGGGACACACGATACAATGAGCAGTTCTTC
clone_size: once
v_call: TRBV15
d_call: .
j_call: TRBJ2-1

cdr3_aa: CASSDTGTSGGHQETQYF
cdr3_nt: TGTGCCAGCAGCGACACCGGGACTAGCGGGGGGCATCAAGAGACCCAGTACTTC
clone_size: few
v_call: TRBV2
d_call: TRBD2
j_call: TRBJ2-5

cdr3_aa: CSVEDISGGEGTQYF
cdr3_nt: TGCAGCGTTGAAGATATTTCAGGGGGGGAAGGGACCCAGTACTTC
clone_size: .
v_call: TRBV29-1
d_call: .
j_call: TRBJ2-5

cdr3_aa: CASSLLGQGDTEAFF
cdr3_nt: TGTGCCAGCAGCTTACTAGGACAGGGTGACACTGAAGCTTTCTTT
clone_size: few
v_call: TRBV7-2
d_call: TRBD1
j_call: TRBJ1-1

cdr3_aa: CASSFPGQPNEQFF
cdr3_nt: TGTGCCAGCAGCTTCCCCGGACAGCCCAATGAGCAGTTCTTC
clone_size: .
v_call: TRBV7-2
d_call: .
j_call: TRBJ2-1

cdr3_aa: CSARDPRQGLYEQYF
cdr3_nt: TGCAGTGCTAGAGATCCGCGACAGGGACTATACGAGCAGTACTTC
clone_size: .
v_call: TRBV20-1
d_call: .
j_call: TRBJ2-7

cdr3_aa: CASSLVGDGYTF
cdr3_nt: TGCGCCAGCAGCTTGGTAGGGGATGGCTACACCTTC
clone_size: many
v_call: TRBV5-1
d_call: .
j_call: TRBJ1-2

cdr3_aa: CASSPRTGRRALDTGELFF
cdr3_nt: TGTGCCAGCAGCCCGAGGACTGGCAGGAGGGCCCTCGACACCGGGGAGCTGTTTTTT
clone_size: .
v_call: TRBV7-8
d_call: .
j_call: TRBJ2-2

cdr3_aa: CASSYTPSYNEQFF
cdr3_nt: TGTGCCAGCAGCTATACTCCCTCCTACAATGAGCAGTTCTTC
clone_size: .
v_call: TRBV5-5
d_call: .
j_call: TRBJ2-1

cdr3_aa: CASSSPGTPYTQYF
cdr3_nt: TGTGCCAGCAGTTCACCCGGGACTCCTTATACGCAGTATTTT
clone_size: few
v_call: TRBV28
d_call: .
j_call: TRBJ2-3

cdr3_aa: CASSPDQREAIIHPYEQYF
cdr3_nt: TGCGCCAGCAGCCCCGACCAGCGGGAGGCCATAATCCATCCTTACGAGCAGTACTTC
clone_size: few
v_call: TRBV5-1
d_call: TRBD2
j_call: TRBJ2-7

cdr3_aa: CATSPRQGLNEKLFF
cdr3_nt: TGTGCCACCAGCCCCCGACAGGGTCTTAATGAAAAACTGTTTTTT
clone_size: .
v_call: TRBV15
d_call: TRBD1
j_call: TRBJ1-4

cdr3_aa: CASSEGASNQPQHF
cdr3_nt: TGTGCCAGCAGCGAGGGGGCTAGCAATCAGCCCCAGCATTTT
clone_size: few
v_call: TRBV9
d_call: TRBD1
j_call: TRBJ1-5

cdr3_aa: CASSLEGQGAREQYF
cdr3_nt: TGCGCCAGCAGCTTGGAGGGACAGGGGGCGAGGGAGCAGTACTTC
clone_size: .
v_call: TRBV5-1
d_call: TRBD1
j_call: TRBJ2-5

cdr3_aa: CASSEEVNTEAFF
cdr3_nt: TGTGCCAGCAGTGAAGAGGTGAACACTGAAGCTTTCTTT
clone_size: .
v_call: TRBV2
d_call: .
j_call: TRBJ1-1

cdr3_aa: CASSLGVTANTDTQYF
cdr3_nt: TGTGCCAGCAGCTTGGGTGTTACGGCTAATACAGATACGCAGTATTTT
clone_size: .
v_call: TRBV5-4
d_call: .
j_call: TRBJ2-3

cdr3_aa: CASSSASGGPYEQYF
cdr3_nt: TGTGCCAGCAGCTCCGCGTCAGGGGGGCCCTACGAGCAGTACTTC
clone_size: few
v_call: TRBV7-9
d_call: .
j_call: TRBJ2-7

cdr3_aa: CATTRLQGDTQYF
cdr3_nt: TGTGCCACCACCAGACTCCAGGGGGATACGCAGTATTTT
clone_size: .
v_call: TRBV10-3
d_call: .
j_call: TRBJ2-3

cdr3_aa: CASSPGSGGTEAFF
cdr3_nt: TGTGCCAGCAGCCCCGGGAGCGGGGGCACTGAAGCTTTCTTT
clone_size: .
v_call: TRBV7-3
d_call: .
j_call: TRBJ1-1

cdr3_aa: CASSSTGLTYEQYF
cdr3_nt: TGTGCCAGCAGCTCCACGGGATTGACCTACGAGCAGTACTTC
clone_size: few
v_call: TRBV7-3
d_call: .
j_call: TRBJ2-7

cdr3_aa: CASSYAGLADEQFF
cdr3_nt: TGTGCCAGCAGCTACGCGGGACTAGCAGATGAGCAGTTCTTC
clone_size: .
v_call: TRBV6-5
d_call: TRBD2
j_call: TRBJ2-1

cdr3_aa: CASSQRVGVEQYF
cdr3_nt: TGTGCCAGCAGCCAACGGGTCGGGGTCGAGCAGTACTTC
clone_size: .
v_call: TRBV11-2
d_call: .
j_call: TRBJ2-7

cdr3_aa: CASSTASGDTQYF
cdr3_nt: TGTGCCAGCAGCACGGCGAGCGGAGATACGCAGTATTTT
clone_size: .
v_call: TRBV5-5
d_call: .
j_call: TRBJ2-3

cdr3_aa: CASSIVGPNTGEQFF
cdr3_nt: TGTGCCAGTAGTATTGTAGGACCCAATACAGGGGAGCAGTTCTTC
clone_size: few
v_call: TRBV19
d_call: .
j_call: TRBJ2-1

cdr3_aa: CASSLGRIGIGANVLTF
cdr3_nt: TGTGCCAGCAGCTTGGGCCGGATAGGGATCGGGGCCAACGTCCTGACTTTC
clone_size: .
v_call: TRBV7-2
d_call: .
j_call: TRBJ2-6

cdr3_aa: CASSLALTDSEKLFF
cdr3_nt: TGTGCCAGCAGTTTAGCGCTAACGGACAGTGAAAAACTGTTTTTT
clone_size: few
v_call: TRBV12-3/TRBV12-4
d_call: .
j_call: TRBJ1-4

cdr3_aa: CASGWGTSGEGTGELFF
cdr3_nt: TGTGCTAGTGGTTGGGGGACTAGCGGAGAAGGCACCGGGGAGCTGTTTTTT
clone_size: few
v_call: TRBV12-5
d_call: TRBD2
j_call: TRBJ2-2

cdr3_aa: CASRGPGTQYF
cdr3_nt: TGTGCCAGTCGGGGTCCCGGGACCCAGTACTTC
clone_size: few
v_call: TRBV27
d_call: .
j_call: TRBJ2-5

cdr3_aa: CASSGDRASYEQYF
cdr3_nt: TGCGCCAGCAGCGGGGACAGGGCTTCCTACGAGCAGTACTTC
clone_size: .
v_call: TRBV5-1
d_call: TRBD1
j_call: TRBJ2-7

cdr3_aa: CSASRTDYRGETQYF
cdr3_nt: TGCAGTGCTTCTAGGACAGACTACAGGGGGGAGACCCAGTACTTC
clone_size: few
v_call: TRBV20-1
d_call: TRBD1
j_call: TRBJ2-5

cdr3_aa: CSARLAGSINEQFF
cdr3_nt: TGCAGTGCTAGACTAGCGGGGAGTATCAATGAGCAGTTCTTC
clone_size: few
v_call: TRBV20-1
d_call: TRBD2
j_call: TRBJ2-1

cdr3_aa: CASSYGQDVTDTQYF
cdr3_nt: TGTGCCAGCAGTTACGGACAGGACGTCACAGATACGCAGTATTTT
clone_size: few
v_call: TRBV6-5
d_call: TRBD1
j_call: TRBJ2-3

cdr3_aa: CSVVAPLYGYTF
cdr3_nt: TGCAGCGTTGTTGCACCCTTGTATGGCTACACCTTC
clone_size: .
v_call: TRBV29-1
d_call: .
j_call: TRBJ1-2

cdr3_aa: CASSAQGVAGRETQYF
cdr3_nt: TGTGCCAGCAGCGCTCAAGGGGTAGCGGGAAGAGAGACCCAGTACTTC
clone_size: .
v_call: TRBV7-9
d_call: TRBD2
j_call: TRBJ2-5